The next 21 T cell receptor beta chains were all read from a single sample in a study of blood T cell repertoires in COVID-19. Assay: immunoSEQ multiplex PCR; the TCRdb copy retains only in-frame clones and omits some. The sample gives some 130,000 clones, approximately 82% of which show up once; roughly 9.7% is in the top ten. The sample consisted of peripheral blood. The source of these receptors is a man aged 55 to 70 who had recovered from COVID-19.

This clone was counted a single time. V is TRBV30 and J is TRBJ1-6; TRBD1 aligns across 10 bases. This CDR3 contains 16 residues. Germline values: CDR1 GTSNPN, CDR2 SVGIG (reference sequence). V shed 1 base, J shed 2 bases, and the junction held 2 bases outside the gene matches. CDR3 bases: TGTGCCTGGAGTGGCGGACAGGGGGCCTATAATTCACCCCTCCACTTT. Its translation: CAWSGGQGAYNSPLHF.

Here the CDR3 reads CASTDRSQGVSEQYF. DNA of the CDR3: TGTGCCAGCACCGATCGATCCCAGGGCGTGAGCGAGCAGTACTTC. The chain is built from TRBV28 and TRBJ2-7; perhaps TRBD1 as D (5 bases). The CDR3 is 15 residues long. Deletions cut 7 bases from V and 6 bases from J, with 22 bases between. Per germline, CDR1 MDHEN and CDR2 SYDVKM.

This CDR3 is CASIPVGQGLGNTEAFF. The CDR3 bases are TGTGCCAGCATCCCAGTGGGACAGGGGTTGGGGAACACTGAAGCTTTCTTT. The chain employs TRBV3-1 (or the pseudogene TRBV3-2) and TRBJ1-1, with 10 bases matching TRBD1. V dropped 7 bases and J dropped 1; count of bases not matched to a gene: 12. The CDR3 is 17 residues long. Germline-derived CDR1 and CDR2 are LGHDT and YNNKEL (reference sequence).

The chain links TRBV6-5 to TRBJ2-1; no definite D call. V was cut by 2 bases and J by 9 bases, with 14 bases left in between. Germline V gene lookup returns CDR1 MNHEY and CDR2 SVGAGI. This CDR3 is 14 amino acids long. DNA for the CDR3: TGTGCCAGCAGTTACGAGAGTAGAGCTCCTGAGCAGTTCTTC. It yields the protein CASSYESRAPEQFF.

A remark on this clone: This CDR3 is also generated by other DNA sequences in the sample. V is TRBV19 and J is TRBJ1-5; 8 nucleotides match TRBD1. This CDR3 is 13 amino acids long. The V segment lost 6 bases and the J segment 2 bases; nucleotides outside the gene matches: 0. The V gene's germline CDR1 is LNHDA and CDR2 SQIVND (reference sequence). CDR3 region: CASRGQGNQPQHF. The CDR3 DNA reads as TGTGCCAGTAGGGGACAGGGCAATCAGCCCCAGCATTTT.

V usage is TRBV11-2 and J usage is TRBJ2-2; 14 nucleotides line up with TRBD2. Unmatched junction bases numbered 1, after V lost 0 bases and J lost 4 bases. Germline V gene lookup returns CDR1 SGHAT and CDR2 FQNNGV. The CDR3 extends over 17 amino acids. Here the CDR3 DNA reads TGTGCCAGCAGCTTAGATGGACTAGCGGGGGGCACCGGGGAGCTGTTTTTT. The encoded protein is CASSLDGLAGGTGELFF. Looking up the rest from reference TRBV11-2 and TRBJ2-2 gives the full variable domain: EAGVAQSPRYKIIEKRQSVAFWCNPISGHATLYWYQQILGQGPKLLIQFQNNGVVDDSQLPKDRFSAERLKGVDSTLKIQPAKLEDSAVYLCASSLDGLAGGTGELFFGEGSRLTVL.

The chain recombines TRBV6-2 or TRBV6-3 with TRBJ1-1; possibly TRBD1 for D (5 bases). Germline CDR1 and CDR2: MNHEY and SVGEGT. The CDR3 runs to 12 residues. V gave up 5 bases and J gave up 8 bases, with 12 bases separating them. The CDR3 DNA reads TGTGCCAGCAGTATGGGACTGGGAGAAGCTTTCTTT. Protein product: CASSMGLGEAFF.

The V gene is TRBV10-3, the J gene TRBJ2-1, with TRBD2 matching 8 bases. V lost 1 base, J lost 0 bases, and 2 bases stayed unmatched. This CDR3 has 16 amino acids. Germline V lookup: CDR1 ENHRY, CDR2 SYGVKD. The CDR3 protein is CAISELAGNSYNEQFF. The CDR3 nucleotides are TGTGCCATCAGTGAGTTAGCGGGGAACTCCTACAATGAGCAGTTCTTC.

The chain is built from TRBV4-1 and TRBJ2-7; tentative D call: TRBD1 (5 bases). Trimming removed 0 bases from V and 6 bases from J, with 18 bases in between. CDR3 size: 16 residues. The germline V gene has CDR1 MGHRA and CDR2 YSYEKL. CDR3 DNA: TGCGCCAGCAGCCAAGAGCAGGGAATTCGGTCAGCCGAGCAGTACTTC. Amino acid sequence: CASSQEQGIRSAEQYF.

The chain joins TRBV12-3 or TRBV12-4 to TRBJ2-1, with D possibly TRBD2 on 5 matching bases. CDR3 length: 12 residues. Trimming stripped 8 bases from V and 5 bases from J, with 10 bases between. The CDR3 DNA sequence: TGTGCCAGCTATACCGGGAACAATGAGCAGTTCTTC. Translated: CASYTGNNEQFF.

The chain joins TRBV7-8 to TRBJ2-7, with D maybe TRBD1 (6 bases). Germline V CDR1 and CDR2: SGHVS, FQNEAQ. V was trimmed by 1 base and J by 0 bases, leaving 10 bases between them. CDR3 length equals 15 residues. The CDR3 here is CASSLVGTLSYEQYF. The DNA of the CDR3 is TGTGCCAGCAGCTTAGTTGGGACACTCTCCTACGAGCAGTACTTC. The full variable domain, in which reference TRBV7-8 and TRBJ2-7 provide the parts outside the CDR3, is GAGVSQSPRYKVAKRGQDVALRCDPISGHVSLFWYQQALGQGPEFLTYFQNEAQLDKSGLPSDRFFAERPEGSVSTLKIQRTQQEDSAVYLCASSLVGTLSYEQYFGPGTRLTVT.

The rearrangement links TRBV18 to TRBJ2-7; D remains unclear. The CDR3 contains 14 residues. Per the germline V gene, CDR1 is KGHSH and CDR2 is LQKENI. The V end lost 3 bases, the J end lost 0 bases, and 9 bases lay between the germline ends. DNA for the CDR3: TGTGCCAGCTCACCCCGTAGGAGCTCCTACGAGCAGTACTTC. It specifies CASSPRRSSYEQYF.

CDR3 loop: CASSDRQGAGNTEAFF. The CDR3 DNA is TGCGCCAGCAGCGATCGACAGGGGGCTGGGAACACTGAAGCTTTCTTT. The chain has TRBV5-1 and TRBJ1-1; TRBD1 aligns across 10 bases. Trimming removed 4 bases from V and 1 base from J; junction bases left unmatched: 7. Germline assignment: CDR1 SGHRS and CDR2 YFSETQ. This CDR3 region has 16 residues.

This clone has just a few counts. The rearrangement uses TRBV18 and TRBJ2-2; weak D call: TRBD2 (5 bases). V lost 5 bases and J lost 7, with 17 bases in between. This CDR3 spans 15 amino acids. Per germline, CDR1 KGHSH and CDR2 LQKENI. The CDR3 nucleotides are TGTGCCAGCTCAAAAATAGGAGGAGGAGACGGGGAGCTGTTTTTT. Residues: CASSKIGGGDGELFF.

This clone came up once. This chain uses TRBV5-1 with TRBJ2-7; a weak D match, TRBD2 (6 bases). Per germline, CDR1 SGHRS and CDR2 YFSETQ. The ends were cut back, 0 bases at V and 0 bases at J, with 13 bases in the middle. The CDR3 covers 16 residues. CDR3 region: CASSLGPRLDSYEQYF. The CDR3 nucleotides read TGCGCCAGCAGCTTGGGCCCCAGACTAGACTCCTACGAGCAGTACTTC.

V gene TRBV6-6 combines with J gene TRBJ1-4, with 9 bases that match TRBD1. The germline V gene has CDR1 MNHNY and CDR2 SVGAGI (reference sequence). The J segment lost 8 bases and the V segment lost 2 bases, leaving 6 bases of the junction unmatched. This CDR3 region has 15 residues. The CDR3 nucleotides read TGTGCCAGCAGTTACACAGACAGGGGGTTAGAAAAACTGTTTTTT. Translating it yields CASSYTDRGLEKLFF.

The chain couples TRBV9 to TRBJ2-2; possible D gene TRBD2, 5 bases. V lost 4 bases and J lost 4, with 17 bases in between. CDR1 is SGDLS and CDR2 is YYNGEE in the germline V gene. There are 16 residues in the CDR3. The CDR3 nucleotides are TGTGCCAGCAGCCCCCGGAGGTCTTGGTCCACCGGGGAGCTGTTTTTT. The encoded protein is CASSPRRSWSTGELFF.

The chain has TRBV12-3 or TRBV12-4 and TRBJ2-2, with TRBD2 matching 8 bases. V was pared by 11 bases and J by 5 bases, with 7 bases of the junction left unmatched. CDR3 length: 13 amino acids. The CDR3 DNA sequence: TGTGCCCTCGGGAGGGAGGTGACCGGGGAGCTGTTTTTT. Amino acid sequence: CALGREVTGELFF.

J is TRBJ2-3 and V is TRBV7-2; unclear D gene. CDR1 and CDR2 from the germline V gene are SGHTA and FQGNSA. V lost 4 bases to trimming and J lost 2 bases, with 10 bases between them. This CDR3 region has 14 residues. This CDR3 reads CASSSLGPTDTQYF. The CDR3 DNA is TGTGCCAGCAGCTCCCTAGGTCCCACAGATACGCAGTATTTT.

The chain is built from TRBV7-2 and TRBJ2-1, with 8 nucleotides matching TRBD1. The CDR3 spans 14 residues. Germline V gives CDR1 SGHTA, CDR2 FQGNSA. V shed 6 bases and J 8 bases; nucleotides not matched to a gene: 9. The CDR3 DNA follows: TGTGCCAGCAGTCCCGGGACAGGTACCTATGAGCAGTTCTTC. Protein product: CASSPGTGTYEQFF.

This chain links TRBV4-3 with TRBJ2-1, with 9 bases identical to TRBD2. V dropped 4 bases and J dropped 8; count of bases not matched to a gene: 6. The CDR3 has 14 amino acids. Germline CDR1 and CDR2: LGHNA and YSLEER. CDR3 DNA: TGCGCCAGCAGCCTGGCGGGAGGGCTGCATGAGCAGTTCTTC. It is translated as CASSLAGGLHEQFF.